The entry below describes one T cell receptor (beta chain). What antigen it recognizes has not been identified. One base away there is no much larger clone; base qualities are not given. Looking up the germline V gene yields CDR1 SGHRS and CDR2 YFSETQ. The CDR3 has 15 amino acids, counting the end cysteine and phenylalanine. Only CDR3 DNA remains: 45 bases, in frame from the first base. Germline trimming: 4 bases from V, 4 bases from J; junction bases outside gene matches: 6. Sorted unstimulated T cells, along with proliferating T cells recovered from mixed lymphocyte reactions, underwent TCRbeta CDR3 sequencing. Fresh whole blood from ten to eleven HLA-typed healthy donors served as the source for isolating PBMCs. To map where alloreactive clones came from, unstimulated CD4+ non-regulatory T cells were FACS-sorted. The data were obtained in a study of siplizumab effects on memory and regulatory T cells (dated by TCRdb to the late 2010s). In the study overall: The study examined how the anti-CD2 antibody siplizumab affects alloreactive T-cell subsets in allogeneic mixed lymphocyte reactions built from human PBMCs. The study at large found these results: The suppressive function of proliferating Tregs from siplizumab cultures was not functionally confirmed. Of the alloreactive CD4+ clones that could be mapped, the Treg-derived share averaged 68.8% with siplizumab compared with around 27% in control reactions. Because sequences at frequencies below about 10^-5 were poorly captured, only a minor fraction of alloreactive clones could be mapped back to unstimulated subsets. Unstimulated naive T cells appeared more diverse than memory T cells, and naive cells seemed to contribute substantially to the alloresponse. Roughly 80-97% of proliferating CD4+ or CD8+ clones could not be assigned a naive or memory phenotype. The cumulative frequency of alloreactive sequences that could be traced back to unstimulated CD4+ memory T cells was significantly reduced by siplizumab.

The library was prepared using the immunoSEQ multiplex PCR assay. Each sample had some 9.7 x 10^4 TCR templates assayed by the deep sequencing platform. Genomic DNA extracted from sorted T cells was used for TCRbeta CDR3 sequencing. The paper's data handling went like this. The R programming language was used for clonal analysis of the TCRbeta CDR3 data. Comparing unstimulated samples against CFSE-low samples taken after the reaction was how alloreactive CD4+ and CD8+ clones were defined. Regulatory or non-regulatory origin of alloreactive CD4+ clones was assigned by matching sequences to the sorted unstimulated Treg and non-Treg repertoires. As stored in TCRdb, this immuneACCESS dataset retains in-frame rearrangements with V and J assigned. A fraction of the clones does not appear; measured against another copy, unresolved V genes explain less than half of the discrepancy, and the remainder lacks a known reason. V and J calls and clone size are those listed in that table; D and trimming were worked out from the DNA. This sample is represented by over 80,000 clones; over 90% of them were singletons. 1% to 1.5% of the sample is in the top ten clones.

The specimen sequenced was non-Treg CD4+ T cells sorted from blood. The meaning of the sample's cell subset or site label: FACS-sorted unstimulated CD4+ non-regulatory T cells. The rearranged segments are TRBV5-1 and TRBJ2-2, with TRBD1 identical over 8 junction bases. The receptor comes from a human donor in good health. This receptor carries the CDR3 CASSVTTGVTGELFF. The nucleotide sequence reads as follows: TGCGCCAGCAGCGTGACGACAGGGGTCACCGGGGAGCTGTTTTTT.